The 10 T cell receptor beta chains presented below share a single source sample, sequenced in a study of beta chain features in type 1 diabetes. Study results and caveats: Moderate yet significant TCRB CDR3 shortening was seen in Type 1 diabetes patients in all four CD4+ subsets.

What these receptors recognize is not known. The study reverse transcribed the entire isolated RNA, so it sequenced expressed TCRB transcripts. Some clones are missing from TCRdb's copy, which holds only in-frame ones; the method was immunoSEQ multiplex PCR. The sample lists 120,000 or so clones; about 16% were seen once. Sequencing input: central memory CD4+ T cells from blood. The origin of the receptors is a man aged 30-40 years with type 1 diabetes.

This clone has more than one count but fewer than ten. The rearrangement joins TRBV5-4 to TRBJ2-7; TRBD2 agrees at 12 bases. V trimming: 5 bases; J trimming: 6 bases; junction bases outside the gene matches: 6. Germline CDR1 is SGHNT and CDR2 is YYREEE (reference sequence). The CDR3 runs to 14 residues. Here the CDR3 reads CASSSTSGGPEQYF. The DNA of the CDR3 is TGTGCCAGCAGTTCGACTAGCGGGGGTCCCGAGCAGTACTTC.

The V call is TRBV15, the J call TRBJ2-5; 9 bases fit TRBD2. This CDR3 is 12 amino acids long. V trimming: 6 bases; J trimming: 5 bases; junction bases outside the gene matches: 1. Germline V lookup: CDR1 LNHNV, CDR2 YYDKDF (reference sequence). CDR3 sequence reads: CATRAGGETQYF. The CDR3 DNA is TGTGCCACCAGAGCGGGGGGCGAGACCCAGTACTTC.

This clone was observed a handful of times. The V call is TRBV28, the J call TRBJ1-2; D uncertain. Germline CDR1 and CDR2: MDHEN and SYDVKM. V was trimmed by 10 bases and J by 6 bases, leaving 9 bases between them. The CDR3 totals 10 residues. The CDR3 loop reads CATGGNGYTF. The CDR3 DNA sequence: TGTGCCACCGGAGGCAATGGCTACACCTTC.

This clone occurred a few times. The rearrangement uses TRBV2 and TRBJ2-3; D might be TRBD1 (6 bases). This CDR3 is 12 amino acids long. Germline CDR1 and CDR2: SNHLY and FYNNEI. V was pared by 4 bases and J by 5 bases, with 7 bases between. The CDR3 loop is CASSADRDTQYF. The CDR3 bases are TGTGCCAGCAGTGCGGACAGAGATACGCAGTATTTT.

The sample holds a few counts of this clone. The rearrangement joins TRBV15 to TRBJ1-2; D not certain. The germline V gene has CDR1 LNHNV and CDR2 YYDKDF (reference sequence). V was trimmed by 4 bases and J by 6 bases, leaving 9 bases between them. This CDR3 region has 12 residues. The CDR3 reads CATSIGLDGYTF. CDR3 DNA sequence: TGTGCCACCAGCATCGGGCTCGATGGCTACACCTTC. Together with reference TRBV15 and TRBJ1-2, the CDR3 gives the full variable domain: DAMVIQNPRYQVTQFGKPVTLSCSQTLNHNVMYWYQQKSSQAPKLLFHYYDKDFNNEADTPDNFQSRRPNTSFCFLDIRSPGLGDTAMYLCATSIGLDGYTFGSGTRLTVV.

The rearrangement uses TRBV7-6 and TRBJ1-6; weak D call: TRBD1 (5 bases). The CDR3 extends over 15 amino acids. Trimming took 1 base from V and 7 from J, leaving 11 bases between them. From germline, CDR1 is SGHVS and CDR2 FNYEAQ. CDR3 sequence reads: CASSLDGQGNSPLHF. The CDR3 DNA reads TGTGCCAGCAGCTTAGATGGGCAGGGAAATTCACCCCTCCACTTT.

In this sample, this clone turned up a few times. J is TRBJ2-1 and V is TRBV7-2; D ambiguous. The CDR3 contains 14 residues. Looked up from germline, CDR1 is SGHTA and CDR2 is FQGNSA. Trimming cost V 7 bases and J 0 bases, with 10 bases left between them. The CDR3 is CASTGFLSYNEQFF. The DNA for the CDR3 is TGTGCCAGCACCGGCTTCCTCTCCTACAATGAGCAGTTCTTC.

This clone was observed a few times. For the CDR3, the DNA is TGTGCCAGCAGTCTAGACCAGGTTCCCTACACCTTC. Its protein product is CASSLDQVPYTF. V is TRBV28 and J is TRBJ1-2; D is undetermined. The CDR3 length is 12 residues. V was trimmed by 5 bases and J by 10 bases, leaving 14 bases between them. The V gene's germline CDR1 is MDHEN and CDR2 SYDVKM.

The chain links TRBV5-5 to TRBJ2-1; D possibly corresponds to TRBD1 (6 bases). CDR1 and CDR2 (germline): SGHKS, YYEKEE (reference sequence). CDR3 length equals 16 residues. The V end lost 2 bases, the J end lost 2 bases, and 14 bases lay between the germline ends. The CDR3 DNA is TGTGCCAGCAGCTTATTTTCTGGGGACACCTACAATGAGCAGTTCTTC. This translates into CASSLFSGDTYNEQFF.

The V and J genes are TRBV5-4 and TRBJ1-1, with 10 bases identical to TRBD1. Germline CDR1 SGHNT, CDR2 YYREEE (reference sequence). The CDR3 length is 16 residues. With V trimmed by 6 bases and J by 4 bases, 12 bases remained unmatched. The CDR3 coding sequence is TGTGCCAGCAACGTCCCGGGACAGGGGTCGGTCACTGAAGCTTTCTTT. Its translation is CASNVPGQGSVTEAFF.